This T cell receptor beta chain was sequenced for a study of blood T cell repertoires in COVID-19. Across the whole study: In each case, the material was cDNA or gDNA derived from T cells, B-cell-depleted T cells, or PBMCs.

The authors' processing: Estimation of nucleated cell counts was performed using reference gene primer amplification. TCRdb keeps only in-frame clones here, not all; method: immunoSEQ multiplex PCR. V, J and clone size derive from that table, while D and trimming were established from the DNA sequence. The sample has some 42,000 clones, 87% seen once. The V gene's germline CDR1 is SEHNR and CDR2 FQNEAQ (reference sequence). Trimming removed 1 base at V and 5 bases at J, with 8 bases between. This CDR3 region has 14 residues. Sequencing input: peripheral blood. The sequence derives from a human donor in a cohort sampled during active COVID-19. V and J are TRBV7-9 and TRBJ2-2, with D unclear. This CDR3 reads CASSLGSQTGELFF. In DNA, the CDR3 is TGTGCCAGCAGCTTAGGTTCCCAGACCGGGGAGCTGTTTTTT.